These 30 T cell receptor beta chains came from one sample sequenced in a study of T cells in tuberculosis. Sequenced by immunoSEQ multiplex PCR; TCRdb stores in-frame clones only, minus some. This sample has 20,000 to 25,000 clones; roughly nine tenths occur once, and the top ten carry roughly 14%. Sample: PBMCs. The source of these receptors is a donor aged 10 to 29 with latent tuberculosis or without tuberculosis infection.

The CDR3 DNA reads as TGTGCCAGCAGCTTGGGGACAGCGACAGATACGCAGTATTTT. Its protein product is CASSLGTATDTQYF. The genes are TRBV5-6 and TRBJ2-3; D is perhaps TRBD1 (6 bases). Germline V lookup: CDR1 SGHDT, CDR2 YYEEEE. V shed 0 bases and J shed 3 bases, with 8 bases lying between them. This CDR3 contains 14 residues. The complete variable domain, with remaining parts taken from reference TRBV5-6 and TRBJ2-3, reads DAGVTQSPTHLIKTRGQQVTLRCSPKSGHDTVSWYQQALGQGPQFIFQYYEEEERQRGNFPDRFSGHQFPNYSSELNVNALLLGDSALYLCASSLGTATDTQYFGPGTRLTVL.

The V gene is TRBV9, the J gene TRBJ2-1; TRBD2 matches at 10 bases. The CDR3 has 15 residues. J lost 6 bases, V lost 2 bases, and 5 bases had no gene match. Germline-derived CDR1 and CDR2 are SGDLS and YYNGEE. CDR3 coding DNA: TGTGCCAGCAGCGTGGGAGCGGGGGGGAGCAATGAGCAGTTCTTC. It is translated as CASSVGAGGSNEQFF. The full variable domain, in which reference TRBV9 and TRBJ2-1 provide the parts outside the CDR3, is DSGVTQTPKHLITATGQRVTLRCSPRSGDLSVYWYQQSLDQGLQFLIQYYNGEERAKGNILERFSAQQFPDLHSELNLSSLELGDSALYFCASSVGAGGSNEQFFGPGTRLTVL.

This clone is a singleton in its sample. The chain recombines TRBV5-1 with TRBJ2-1; unclear D gene. From germline, CDR1 is SGHRS and CDR2 YFSETQ. Trimming stripped 4 bases from V and 0 bases from J, with 14 bases between. This CDR3 has 16 amino acids. CDR3 sequence (DNA): TGCGCCAGCAGCCGGAGACTCGGTAGCTCCTACAATGAGCAGTTCTTC. It encodes CASSRRLGSSYNEQFF.

This clone has a single count. J is TRBJ1-4 and V is TRBV12-2. TRBV12-2 is listed as a pseudogene. This CDR3 comprises 16 residues. This CDR3 is CASRDIPGRWCEKLFF. The CDR3 coding sequence is TGTGCAAGTCGCGATATTCCGGGGAGGTGGTGTGAAAAACTGTTTTTT.

The chain has TRBV28 and TRBJ1-1, with unresolved D. Per the germline V gene, CDR1 is MDHEN and CDR2 is SYDVKM. This CDR3 is 13 amino acids long. V was trimmed by 3 bases and J by 5 bases, leaving 10 bases between them. The CDR3 sequence is CASSFEGGTEAFF. Written as DNA, the CDR3 is TGTGCCAGCAGTTTCGAGGGAGGGACTGAAGCTTTCTTT. The full variable domain, its missing parts supplied by reference TRBV28 and TRBJ1-1, is DVKVTQSSRYLVKRTGEKVFLECVQDMDHENMFWYRQDPGLGLRLIYFSYDVKMKEKGDIPEGYSVSREKKERFSLILESASTNQTSMYLCASSFEGGTEAFFGQGTRLTVV.

This clone was recorded only once. V gene TRBV5-6 combines with J gene TRBJ1-1; D is undetermined. Trimming removed 4 bases at V and 1 base at J, with 11 bases between. The CDR3 spans 14 residues. Germline assignment: CDR1 SGHDT and CDR2 YYEEEE. In nucleotides, the CDR3 is TGTGCCAGCAGCCTAGCCGCATCGAACACTGAAGCTTTCTTT. Translating it yields CASSLAASNTEAFF.

The chain carries TRBV27 and TRBJ2-7; tentative D call: TRBD1 (7 bases). The CDR3 totals 14 residues. The germline V and J ends were trimmed by 5 bases and 3 bases, with 14 bases remaining between them. The V gene's germline CDR1 is MNHEY and CDR2 SMNVEV (reference sequence). CDR3 loop: CASSGRDRLYEQYF. DNA for the CDR3: TGTGCCAGCAGTGGGCGGGACAGACTCTACGAGCAGTACTTC.

The V call is TRBV7-8, the J call TRBJ2-3, with D perhaps TRBD2 (6 bases). Germline CDR1 is SGHVS and CDR2 is FQNEAQ. The CDR3 has 17 residues. Trimming removed 5 bases at V and 0 bases at J, with 18 bases between. CDR3 in amino acids: CASSRVNAGSSTDTQYF. The DNA of the CDR3 is TGTGCCAGCAGCCGAGTAAACGCGGGGTCTAGCACAGATACGCAGTATTTT.

This clone was seen just once. The gene calls are TRBV12-5 and TRBJ2-7; weak D call: TRBD1 (6 bases). V was shortened by 8 bases and J by 2 bases, with 16 bases between the two germline ends. Germline V gene sequence: CDR1 LGHNT, CDR2 FRNRAP. CDR3 length: 14 residues. The CDR3 spells CASSGDLATYEQYF. The CDR3, as DNA: TGTGCTAGTTCAGGGGATCTGGCTACCTACGAGCAGTACTTC.

CDR3 in DNA: TGTGCCAGCAGCCCAGGGGGTTACCAAGAGACCCAGTACTTC. Protein sequence: CASSPGGYQETQYF. The chain has TRBV11-3 and TRBJ2-5, with 7 bases aligning to TRBD1. Germline loops: CDR1 SGHNT, CDR2 YENEEA. CDR3 length: 14 amino acids. With 5 bases clipped from V and 0 bases from J, the junction kept 3 bases outside the gene matches. The full variable domain, its missing parts supplied by reference TRBV11-3 and TRBJ2-5, is EAGVVQSPRYKIIEKKQPVAFWCNPISGHNTLYWYLQNLGQGPELLIRYENEEAVDDSQLPKDRFSAERLKGVDSTLKIQPAELGDSAVYLCASSPGGYQETQYFGPGTRLLVL.

The chain employs TRBV7-8 and TRBJ2-7; a possible D gene is TRBD1 (6 bases). Germline values: CDR1 SGHVS, CDR2 FQNEAQ. CDR3 length: 14 residues. V shed 3 bases and J shed 5 bases, with 14 bases lying between them. CDR3 DNA: TGTGCCAGCAGCTTCACAGGGAACAGCCACGAGCAGTACTTC. Translating gives CASSFTGNSHEQYF.

This clone came up once. This chain connects TRBV10-2 to TRBJ2-5; 10 positions match TRBD2. CDR1 and CDR2 (germline): WSHSY, SAAADI. J was trimmed by 2 bases and V by 6 bases; bases with no gene match: 3. The CDR3 consists of 14 residues. DNA for the CDR3: TGCGCCAGCAGCCTAGCGGGGGAACAAGAGACCCAGTACTTC. Protein: CASSLAGEQETQYF.

This chain joins TRBV28 and TRBJ2-1, with 7 bases identical to TRBD2. This CDR3 contains 18 residues. V shed 0 bases and J 10 bases; nucleotides not matched to a gene: 18. CDR1 is MDHEN, CDR2 SYDVKM, per germline. The CDR3 DNA is TGTGCCAGCAGTTTATGGGGGCGATGGGGGGAGGGCGTCAGCGAGCAGTTCTTC. Residues: CASSLWGRWGEGVSEQFF.

The chain carries TRBV29-1 and TRBJ2-7; D is unclear. The CDR3 extends over 14 amino acids. Germline CDR1 and CDR2: SQVTM and ANQGSEA. V gave up 5 bases and J gave up 2 bases, with 16 bases separating them. The CDR3 DNA sequence: TGCAGCGTTTGGATGGAGAGTCGGCCCTACGAGCAGTACTTC. Protein sequence: CSVWMESRPYEQYF.

The chain links TRBV19 to TRBJ1-5; D call uncertain. CDR3 length: 15 residues. Trimming removed 6 bases from V and 1 base from J, with 13 bases in between. Germline loops: CDR1 LNHDA, CDR2 SQIVND (reference sequence). The CDR3 nucleotides read TGTGCCAGTAGGCGGGCGGGTCCCAGCAATCAGCCCCAGCATTTT. This encodes CASRRAGPSNQPQHF.

CDR3 in amino acids: CASSRLPGQAYNEQFF. The CDR3 nucleotides read TGCGCCAGCAGCCGGCTTCCAGGACAGGCTTACAATGAGCAGTTCTTC. This chain uses TRBV4-1 with TRBJ2-1; 7 bases are shared with TRBD1. The CDR3 is made up of 16 amino acids. V lost 4 bases and J lost 4; bases outside the gene matches: 10. From germline, CDR1 is MGHRA and CDR2 YSYEKL.

The chain couples TRBV27 to TRBJ1-2; 7 nucleotides line up with TRBD1. Looked up from germline, CDR1 is MNHEY and CDR2 is SMNVEV (reference sequence). CDR3 length: 17 amino acids. The V segment lost 4 bases and the J segment 5 bases; nucleotides outside the gene matches: 16. Written as DNA, the CDR3 is TGTGCCAGCAGTTCTACCCCCCCGGACAGGAGTTTGTATGGCTACACCTTC. It specifies CASSSTPPDRSLYGYTF.

The genes are TRBV30 and TRBJ2-1, with TRBD2 as a possible D gene (6 bases). There are 12 residues in the CDR3. The V end was cut by 3 bases, the J end by 9 bases, with 12 bases between. The V gene's germline CDR1 is GTSNPN and CDR2 SVGIG (reference sequence). DNA for the CDR3: TGTGCCTGGAGCGGGGGTGGGGGTGAGCAGTTCTTC. Protein product: CAWSGGGGEQFF.

The V gene is TRBV2, the J gene TRBJ1-3; D might be TRBD1 (5 bases). Trimming took off 6 bases at V and 0 bases at J, with 12 bases between the two ends. This CDR3 spans 15 amino acids. Germline CDR1 and CDR2: SNHLY and FYNNEI. This chain's CDR3 is CASSGGAGSGNTIYF. The CDR3 DNA reads TGTGCCAGCAGCGGCGGGGCGGGCTCTGGAAACACCATATATTTT.

Here the CDR3 reads CASSLSDLASTQYF. CDR3 DNA sequence: TGTGCCAGCAGCCTCTCGGACTTAGCTAGTACGCAGTATTTT. The chain combines TRBV13 with TRBJ2-3, with D maybe TRBD2 (5 bases). The CDR3 has 14 residues. The V gene lost 5 bases and the J gene lost 8 bases, with 17 bases spanning the gap. In germline, CDR1 is PRHDT, CDR2 FYEKMQ (reference sequence).

This clone came up once. This rearrangement joins TRBV29-1 to TRBJ1-2; D is possibly TRBD1 (5 bases). Germline values: CDR1 SQVTM, CDR2 ANQGSEA. This CDR3 has 14 amino acids. The CDR3 region is CADSPMGGVWGYTF. The CDR3 DNA is TGCGCCGACAGCCCTATGGGTGGGGTCTGGGGCTACACCTTC.

This rearrangement joins TRBV7-2 to TRBJ2-7, with TRBD1 matching over 7 bases. CDR3 length: 15 amino acids. CDR1 and CDR2 from the germline V gene are SGHTA and FQGNSA. The junction had 7 bases not matched to a gene; V was cut back by 5 bases and J by 0 bases. CDR3 sequence reads: CASSERRQGSYEQYF. CDR3 in DNA: TGTGCCAGCAGCGAACGAAGACAGGGCTCCTACGAGCAGTACTTC.

The V call is TRBV7-2, the J call TRBJ2-3; 10 bases map to TRBD2. Germline V gene lookup returns CDR1 SGHTA and CDR2 FQGNSA. There are 15 residues in the CDR3. With V trimmed by 2 bases and J by 1 base, 0 bases remained unmatched. CDR3 sequence reads: CASSLLAGGTDTQYF. CDR3 nucleotides: TGTGCCAGCAGCTTACTAGCGGGGGGCACAGATACGCAGTATTTT.

This clone was observed a single time. The genes are TRBV5-1 and TRBJ2-3, with 9 bases that match TRBD2. The CDR3 has 17 amino acids. Germline V gene lookup returns CDR1 SGHRS and CDR2 YFSETQ. V gave up 0 bases and J gave up 2 bases; unmatched junction bases: 7. CDR3 DNA sequence: TGCGCCAGCAGCTTGGCCTGGGCGGGGGGGACCACAGATACGCAGTATTTT. This gives the protein CASSLAWAGGTTDTQYF.

This clone has only one observation. The chain couples TRBV10-3 to TRBJ1-1, with 7 bases lining up with TRBD1. V shed 2 bases, J shed 4 bases, and the junction held 7 bases outside the gene matches. The CDR3 totals 15 residues. The germline gives CDR1 ENHRY, CDR2 SYGVKD. This CDR3 reads CAISESKDRATEAFF. The CDR3 nucleotides read TGTGCCATCAGTGAGAGTAAAGACAGGGCCACTGAAGCTTTCTTT.

This rearrangement joins TRBV7-2 to TRBJ2-3; a possible D gene is TRBD2 (5 bases). Germline CDR1 reads SGHTA; CDR2 reads FQGNSA. This CDR3 spans 13 amino acids. Trimming took 8 bases from V and 0 from J, leaving 9 bases between them. This CDR3 is CASDPGSTDTQYF. In DNA, the CDR3 is TGTGCCAGCGACCCGGGAAGCACAGATACGCAGTATTTT. Variable domain in full (rest from reference TRBV7-2 and TRBJ2-3): GAGVSQSPSNKVTEKGKDVELRCDPISGHTALYWYRQSLGQGLEFLIYFQGNSAPDKSGLPSDRFSAERTGGSVSTLTIQRTQQEDSAVYLCASDPGSTDTQYFGPGTRLTVL.

In its sample, this clone was seen a few times. The V call is TRBV5-1, the J call TRBJ1-6, with 8 positions matching TRBD1. The J segment lost 10 bases and the V segment lost 5 bases, leaving 14 bases of the junction unmatched. The CDR3 is 16 amino acids. Per the germline V gene, CDR1 is SGHRS and CDR2 is YFSETQ. DNA for the CDR3: TGCGCCAGCAGATTCGATTCCGGGACAGGCCAATCACCCCTCCACTTT. It yields the protein CASRFDSGTGQSPLHF.

The chain links TRBV7-8 to TRBJ2-7, with no clear D. Trimming left V 3 bases short and J 0 bases short, with 6 bases between. This CDR3 is 13 amino acids long. Germline CDR1 is SGHVS and CDR2 is FQNEAQ. The CDR3, as DNA: TGTGCCAGCAGCTTCGACACCTCCTACGAGCAGTACTTC. Translating it yields CASSFDTSYEQYF.

This clone was detected only a few times. V is TRBV29-1 and J is TRBJ1-1, with D perhaps matching TRBD1 (5 bases). The germline V gene encodes CDR1 SQVTM and CDR2 ANQGSEA. CDR3 length: 13 residues. Trimming removed 1 base from V and 6 bases from J, with 12 bases in between. The CDR3 DNA sequence: TGCAGCGTTGAAGTGGACATAGTTTCTGAAGCTTTCTTT. It codes for CSVEVDIVSEAFF.

The gene calls are TRBV28 and TRBJ1-2; D gene uncertain. The CDR3 length is 13 residues. The V end was cut by 8 bases, the J end by 5 bases, with 15 bases between. CDR1 MDHEN and CDR2 SYDVKM come from the germline V gene. CDR3 region: CASSPGFKYGYTF. The CDR3 DNA reads TGTGCCAGCTCTCCGGGATTTAAGTATGGCTACACCTTC.